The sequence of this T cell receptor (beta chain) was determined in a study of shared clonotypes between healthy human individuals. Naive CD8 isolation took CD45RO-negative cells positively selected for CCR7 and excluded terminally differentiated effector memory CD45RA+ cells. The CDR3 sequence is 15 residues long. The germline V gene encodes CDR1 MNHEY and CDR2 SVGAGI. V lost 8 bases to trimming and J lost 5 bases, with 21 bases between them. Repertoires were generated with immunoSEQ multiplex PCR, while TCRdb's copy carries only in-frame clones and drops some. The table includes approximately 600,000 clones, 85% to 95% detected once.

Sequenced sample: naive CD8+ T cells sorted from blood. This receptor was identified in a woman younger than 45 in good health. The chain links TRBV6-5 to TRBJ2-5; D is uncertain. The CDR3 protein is CASGPIESRTETQYF. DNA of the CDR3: TGTGCCAGCGGACCGATCGAGTCCCGAACCGAGACCCAGTACTTC.